This T cell receptor (beta chain) stems from a study of patients and donors after allogeneic stem cell transplantation. The CDR3 contains 12 residues. The germline V and J ends were trimmed by 5 bases and 4 bases, with 8 bases remaining between them. MiXCR was run by TCRdb on the RT-PCR reads, yielding one entry per CDR3 protein. Of 70,000 or so distinct CDR3 sequences in the sample, around 27% are singletons; the top ten hold roughly 29%. The chain couples TRBV12-3 or TRBV12-4 to TRBJ1-2; D ambiguous. The specimen was blood, either unsorted or a sorted T cell fraction (not recorded which). The sequence was obtained from a human donor who was either an allogeneic HSCT recipient or a stem cell or donor lymphocyte infusion donor (not recorded which). It is not recorded whose cells these are; they may come from a transplant donor. CDR3 nucleotide sequence: TGTGCCAGCAGTCTTGACACCTATGGCTACACCTTC. Translating gives CASSLDTYGYTF.